This TCR beta chain was captured by sequencing in a study of CD8 T cells in ankylosing spondylitis. The CDR3 covers 15 residues. From germline, CDR1 is SGHAT and CDR2 FQDESV (reference sequence). V trimming: 6 bases; J trimming: 0 bases; junction bases outside the gene matches: 4. TCR beta libraries were made by quantitative 5'-RACE with molecular barcodes. TCRdb processed the 5' RACE reads anew with MiXCR; each CDR3 protein has one entry. The repertoire holds about 52,000 distinct CDR3 sequences, 6.5% to 9% seen once, with 7.5% to 10% in the top ten. Sequencing used blood, either unsorted or a sorted T cell fraction (not recorded which). The rearrangement links TRBV11-1 to TRBJ2-2; 7 positions agree with TRBD1. The receptor was derived from a female donor with ankylosing spondylitis or in good health (not recorded which). In DNA form, the CDR3 reads TGTGCCAGCAGGTCCAGGGGGTCGAACACCGGGGAGCTGTTTTTT. Protein: CASRSRGSNTGELFF.